One and the same sample provided the 11 T cell receptor beta chains below, sequenced in a study of T cells in localized non-small cell lung cancer (dated by TCRdb to the early 2020s). The protocol used for the library was the immunoSEQ multiplex PCR assay. TCRdb obtained this table from immuneACCESS and retained in-frame rearrangements with V and J assigned. These tables miss some clones; where compared with another copy, unresolved V genes account for less than half of the shortfall, and the remainder is unexplained. Present in this sample are around 900 clones, roughly 20% of which were seen just once. Around 20% of the sample is held by the ten biggest clonotypes. This material consisted of normal lung tissue next to the tumor, taken before any cancer treatment. The receptors come from a man aged 40-75 years with stage III lung adenocarcinoma.

This clone was detected only a few times. The chain is built from TRBV6-8 and TRBJ2-7, with D hard to call. The CDR3 loop spans 15 amino acids. CDR1 MNHGY and CDR2 SAAAGT come from the germline V gene. Trimming removed 5 bases from V and 3 bases from J, with 17 bases in between. CDR3 sequence reads: CASSDWAVDHYEQYF. The CDR3 coding sequence is TGTGCCAGCAGTGACTGGGCAGTGGATCACTACGAGCAGTACTTC.

This chain joins TRBV19 and TRBJ1-5; TRBD1 matches at 11 bases. The trim removed 4 bases at V and 3 bases at J, leaving 5 bases unmatched. Per the germline V gene, CDR1 is LNHDA and CDR2 is SQIVND (reference sequence). There are 16 residues in the CDR3. The CDR3 reads CASSTRTGGYNQPQHF. As DNA, the CDR3 is TGTGCCAGTAGTACGAGGACAGGGGGCTACAATCAGCCCCAGCATTTT.

This clone is termed medium-sized. V usage is TRBV9 and J usage is TRBJ2-5; maybe TRBD1 (5 bases). The V gene's germline CDR1 is SGDLS and CDR2 YYNGEE. V dropped 5 bases and J dropped 0 bases, with 11 bases sitting between them. The CDR3 is 14 residues long. CDR3: CASSPRGYQETQYF. The CDR3 region has the DNA TGTGCCAGCAGTCCAAGGGGATACCAAGAGACCCAGTACTTC.

By share, this clone counts as medium-sized. The chain joins TRBV11-3 to TRBJ1-2, with D perhaps matching TRBD1 (5 bases). CDR1 is SGHNT, CDR2 YENEEA, per germline. This CDR3 spans 14 amino acids. Trimming took off 2 bases at V and 7 bases at J, with 14 bases between the two ends. The CDR3 is CASSLKGQGAGYTF. The CDR3 DNA sequence: TGTGCCAGCAGCTTAAAAGGCCAGGGAGCTGGCTACACCTTC.

The J gene is TRBJ2-1, the V gene TRBV9; 8 positions agree with TRBD2. The CDR3 consists of 15 residues. The J segment lost 7 bases and the V segment lost 3 bases, leaving 9 bases of the junction unmatched. Germline assignment: CDR1 SGDLS and CDR2 YYNGEE. The DNA of the CDR3 is TGTGCCAGCAGCGGAGCTCCCGGGGGGGCTAATGAGCAGTTCTTC. Translation: CASSGAPGGANEQFF.

V usage is TRBV19 and J usage is TRBJ2-7; TRBD1 agrees at 9 bases. This CDR3 is 18 amino acids long. Germline loops: CDR1 LNHDA, CDR2 SQIVND (reference sequence). Unmatched junction bases numbered 23, after V lost 11 bases and J lost 3 bases. This chain's CDR3 is CAGRNRGRSPATNYEQYF. The CDR3 DNA reads TGTGCCGGACGAAACAGGGGGCGCAGCCCCGCGACCAACTACGAGCAGTACTTC. Complete variable domain (other parts from reference TRBV19 and TRBJ2-7): DGGITQSPKYLFRKEGQNVTLSCEQNLNHDAMYWYRQDPGQGLRLIYYSQIVNDFQKGDIAEGYSVSREKKESFPLTVTSAQKNPTAFYLCAGRNRGRSPATNYEQYFGPGTRLTVT.

This clone was counted only a few times. The V and J genes are TRBV6-8 and TRBJ2-1; D is unclear. V was pared by 5 bases and J by 8 bases, with 13 bases between. The CDR3 contains 13 residues. Germline CDR1 reads MNHGY; CDR2 reads SAAAGT. CDR3 amino acids: CASSIYQAYEQFF. DNA for the CDR3: TGTGCCAGCAGTATATACCAGGCGTATGAGCAGTTCTTC.

The sample holds a few counts of this clone. This rearrangement joins TRBV6-8 to TRBJ2-7; D assignment may be TRBD1 or TRBD2 (5 bases each). V was shortened by 2 bases and J by 3 bases, with 8 bases between the two germline ends. The CDR3 runs 13 residues. Looked up from germline, CDR1 is MNHGY and CDR2 is SAAAGT. The CDR3 sequence is CASSYGGRYEQYF. CDR3 bases: TGTGCCAGCAGTTACGGGGGTCGCTACGAGCAGTACTTC.

This clone rates as medium-sized. V gene TRBV11-3 combines with J gene TRBJ1-6; 10 nucleotides match TRBD1. The CDR3 has 17 amino acids. Germline CDR1 SGHNT, CDR2 YENEEA. V lost 5 bases to trimming and J lost 0 bases; unmatched junction nucleotides: 4. The CDR3 region is CASSHWTGGSYNSPLHF. CDR3 DNA sequence: TGTGCCAGCAGCCATTGGACAGGGGGCTCCTATAATTCACCCCTCCACTTT.

The chain carries TRBV6-8 and TRBJ1-2, with D possibly matching TRBD1 (5 bases). Germline-derived CDR1 and CDR2 are MNHGY and SAAAGT. V dropped 2 bases and J dropped 4 bases, with 11 bases sitting between them. The CDR3 runs to 14 residues. CDR3 residues: CASSYGTAVYGYTF. The DNA for the CDR3 is TGTGCCAGCAGTTACGGGACGGCGGTCTATGGCTACACCTTC.

This clone was recorded a few times. The genes are TRBV5-1 and TRBJ2-3; 9 positions agree with TRBD1. V was clipped by 4 bases and J by 1 base; unmatched bases: 7. The CDR3 is 16 residues long. Per germline, CDR1 SGHRS and CDR2 YFSETQ. The CDR3, as DNA: TGCGCCAGCAGCCCCGCGGGACAGGGCCGCACAGATACGCAGTATTTT. It yields the protein CASSPAGQGRTDTQYF.